One sample yielded the 31 T cell receptor beta chains listed below, sequenced in a study of human T cells and chemical hapten exposure. Indicated time point: patch test 2, 6 weeks after DPC sensitization. The treatment here: therapeutic diphenylcyclopropenone sensitization with weekly scalp DPC. Using its own MiXCR run on the RACE reads, TCRdb lists one record per CDR3 protein. The data contain around 82,000 distinct CDR3 sequences, less than 8.5% of them singletons. This specimen was whole blood, taken in connection with sensitization to the hapten diphenylcyclopropenone (DPC). These receptors all stem from a woman under 40 with alopecia areata. Some clones in this sample may be carry-over from other donors' samples.

This clonotype was detected only a few times. The V call is TRBV19, the J call TRBJ1-5; D perhaps matches TRBD1 (5 bases). Germline lookup yields CDR1 LNHDA and CDR2 SQIVND (reference sequence). Deletions cut 7 bases from V and 0 bases from J, with 22 bases between. The CDR3 extends over 18 amino acids. The CDR3 protein is CASTPPGTGPNSNQPQHF. Written as DNA, the CDR3 is TGTGCCAGTACCCCACCCGGTACAGGCCCAAATAGCAATCAGCCCCAGCATTTT.

This clonotype was recorded at least ten times. The gene calls are TRBV12-3 or TRBV12-4 and TRBJ1-1; 7 bases are shared with TRBD1. CDR3 length equals 17 residues. The junction had 14 bases not matched to a gene; V was cut back by 5 bases and J by 2 bases. The CDR3 DNA sequence: TGTGCCAGCAGTCTGGGTGTATTGGGAGGGGGCAACACTGAAGCTTTCTTT. Translating it yields CASSLGVLGGGNTEAFF.

Only a few counts were recorded for this clonotype. The V gene is TRBV7-9, the J gene TRBJ1-4; D gene unclear. Trimming stripped 2 bases from V and 4 bases from J, with 8 bases between. CDR3 length: 14 amino acids. Germline CDR1 SEHNR, CDR2 FQNEAQ (reference sequence). The CDR3 bases are TGTGCCAGCAGCTTAACCACAAGTAATGAAAAACTGTTTTTT. It encodes CASSLTTSNEKLFF.

In its sample, this clonotype was seen many times. The chain links TRBV20-1 to TRBJ2-1, with 11 bases that match TRBD2. CDR1 and CDR2 from the germline V gene are DFQATT and SNEGSKA (reference sequence). V shed 1 base, J shed 3 bases, and the junction held 11 bases outside the gene matches. This CDR3 region has 18 residues. The CDR3 nucleotides are TGCAGTGCTAGAGGCCCCCCGAAACTAGCGGGGGACTACAATGAGCAGTTCTTC. It yields the protein CSARGPPKLAGDYNEQFF.

The V and J genes are TRBV5-4 and TRBJ2-3; D assignment may be TRBD1 or TRBD2 (7 bases each). V shed 0 bases and J shed 3 bases, with 20 bases lying between them. The CDR3 is 18 residues long. Germline V CDR1 and CDR2: SGHNT, YYREEE (reference sequence). The CDR3 spells CASSLGSWGGQQTDTQYF. The CDR3 DNA is TGTGCCAGCAGCTTGGGAAGTTGGGGGGGACAGCAAACAGATACGCAGTATTTT.

This clonotype was detected ten times or more. V usage is TRBV6-5 and J usage is TRBJ2-3; 9 positions agree with TRBD2. CDR1 is MNHEY, CDR2 SVGAGI, per germline. The CDR3 contains 16 residues. After removal of 3 bases from V and 5 bases from J, the junction contained 9 bases not matched to a gene. CDR3 sequence: CASSYRLAGHGDTQYF. The CDR3, as DNA: TGTGCCAGCAGTTATAGGCTAGCGGGGCATGGAGATACGCAGTATTTT.

The rearrangement joins TRBV5-1 to TRBJ1-3; D ambiguous. V was shortened by 0 bases and J by 2 bases, with 12 bases between the two germline ends. The CDR3 totals 16 residues. Germline CDR1 and CDR2: SGHRS and YFSETQ. Written as DNA, the CDR3 is TGCGCCAGCAGCTTGGGGTCAGAGGCCCCTGGAAACACCATATATTTT. Its protein is CASSLGSEAPGNTIYF.

The table lists this clonotype with many counts. The chain joins TRBV19 to TRBJ2-7; 11 bases align to TRBD1. CDR3 length: 16 residues. The V and J ends lost 0 bases and 2 bases, in that order; junction bases with no gene match: 3. CDR1 and CDR2 from the germline V gene are LNHDA and SQIVND (reference sequence). The CDR3 DNA is TGTGCCAGTAGTATAGATGGGACAGGGGGGACCTACGAGCAGTACTTC. Its protein product is CASSIDGTGGTYEQYF.

This clonotype was seen ten or more times. The chain carries TRBV20-1 and TRBJ1-2, with D tentatively TRBD1 (5 bases). V was clipped by 0 bases and J by 7 bases, with 18 bases between them. This CDR3 spans 15 amino acids. CDR1 is DFQATT and CDR2 is SNEGSKA in the germline V gene (reference sequence). CDR3 protein: CSARDRSGWVRGYTF. CDR3 nucleotides: TGCAGTGCTAGAGATCGATCAGGGTGGGTTCGTGGCTACACCTTC.

This clonotype was seen repeatedly, ten times or more. The rearrangement uses TRBV29-1 and TRBJ2-3; no clear D. The CDR3 is made up of 13 amino acids. CDR1 SQVTM and CDR2 ANQGSEA come from the germline V gene. The V gene lost 7 bases and the J gene lost 2 bases, with 13 bases spanning the gap. CDR3 sequence reads: CSAKEISTDTQYF. The CDR3 coding sequence is TGCAGCGCCAAGGAAATATCCACAGATACGCAGTATTTT.

This clonotype appeared many times. The chain recombines TRBV20-1 with TRBJ1-2; 11 bases fit TRBD1. Trimming removed 3 bases from V and 5 bases from J; junction bases left unmatched: 8. CDR3 size: 15 residues. CDR1 is DFQATT, CDR2 SNEGSKA, per germline (reference sequence). The CDR3 bases are TGCAGTGCTAGTCCCATGGGACAGGGGGTATATGGCTACACCTTC. It encodes CSASPMGQGVYGYTF.

This clonotype was detected a few times. This rearrangement joins TRBV7-3 to TRBJ1-1; 8 bases fit TRBD1. The germline V gene encodes CDR1 SGHTA and CDR2 FQGTGA. Germline trimming cut 1 base from V and 8 bases from J; bases unmatched to any gene: 3. CDR3 length equals 13 residues. The CDR3: CASSLKGTGEAFF. CDR3 DNA: TGTGCCAGCAGCTTAAAAGGGACAGGCGAAGCTTTCTTT.

Ten or more counts support this clonotype. The chain joins TRBV14 to TRBJ2-6; D unclear. Germline loops: CDR1 SGHDN, CDR2 FVKESK. There are 13 residues in the CDR3. Trimming left V 5 bases short and J 0 bases short, with 2 bases between. DNA of the CDR3: TGTGCCAGCAGCTCCTCTGGGGCCAACGTCCTGACTTTC. Protein: CASSSSGANVLTF.

This clonotype showed up many times. The chain joins TRBV20-1 to TRBJ2-3; perhaps TRBD2 as D (5 bases). Germline CDR1 and CDR2: DFQATT and SNEGSKA (reference sequence). CDR3 size: 14 residues. Trimming took off 3 bases at V and 2 bases at J, with 12 bases between the two ends. The CDR3 loop is CSARTTPTTDTQYF. The CDR3 region has the DNA TGCAGTGCTAGGACTACCCCCACCACAGATACGCAGTATTTT.

This clonotype showed up many times. This sequence joins TRBV3-1 and TRBJ2-3; D may be TRBD2 (6 bases). Germline V gives CDR1 LGHDT, CDR2 YNNKEL (reference sequence). The CDR3 totals 17 residues. V lost 5 bases and J lost 1, with 19 bases in between. CDR3 sequence: CASSEPGLEGGTDTQYF. The CDR3 DNA sequence: TGTGCCAGCAGCGAACCGGGACTCGAGGGTGGCACAGATACGCAGTATTTT.

This clonotype was counted ten times or more. The chain recombines TRBV19 with TRBJ2-1; D possibly corresponds to TRBD1 (5 bases). This CDR3 spans 14 amino acids. V lost 7 bases and J 7 bases, leaving 17 bases between the germline ends. The V gene's germline CDR1 is LNHDA and CDR2 SQIVND (reference sequence). The CDR3 nucleotides read TGTGCCAGTAACGAAGGGCCCCACAGGAATGAGCAGTTCTTC. Amino acids: CASNEGPHRNEQFF.

This clonotype was observed at least ten times. The rearrangement joins TRBV5-1 to TRBJ1-1; 12 bases map to TRBD1. After removal of 6 bases from V and 1 base from J, the junction contained 10 bases not matched to a gene. The CDR3 contains 17 residues. CDR1 is SGHRS and CDR2 is YFSETQ in the germline V gene. CDR3 residues: CASNPRGQGATNTEAFF. CDR3 bases: TGCGCCAGCAACCCCCGGGGACAGGGGGCGACGAACACTGAAGCTTTCTTT.

This clonotype was detected only a few times. This chain connects TRBV2 to TRBJ1-6, with 8 nucleotides matching TRBD1. J was trimmed by 7 bases and V by 6 bases; bases with no gene match: 8. The CDR3 runs to 15 residues. CDR1 and CDR2 (germline): SNHLY, FYNNEI. CDR3 DNA sequence: TGTGCCAGCAGCCCCGGGACAGGTGGGAATTCACCCCTCCACTTT. It is translated as CASSPGTGGNSPLHF.

There are a few counts of this clonotype. The chain carries TRBV14 and TRBJ1-6, with D maybe TRBD1 (5 bases). The germline V gene encodes CDR1 SGHDN and CDR2 FVKESK. The CDR3 runs to 15 residues. The germline V and J ends were trimmed by 0 bases and 8 bases, with 11 bases remaining between them. The CDR3 DNA sequence: TGTGCCAGCAGCCAAGAGGGCAGGGTGGATTCACCCCTCCACTTT. Its protein is CASSQEGRVDSPLHF. The variable domain in full, completed from reference TRBV14 and TRBJ1-6, reads EAGVTQFPSHSVIEKGQTVTLRCDPISGHDNLYWYRRVMGKEIKFLLHFVKESKQDESGMPNNRFLAERTGGTYSTLKVQPAELEDSGVYFCASSQEGRVDSPLHFGNGTRLTVT.

This clonotype came up many times. The chain recombines TRBV7-2 with TRBJ1-5; D is unresolved. The CDR3 has 13 residues. With 0 bases removed from V and 4 bases from J, the gap between germline ends came to 4 bases. Germline assignment: CDR1 SGHTA and CDR2 FQGNSA. The CDR3 DNA reads as TGTGCCAGCAGCTTAGCGCAGAATCAGCCCCAGCATTTT. Amino acid sequence: CASSLAQNQPQHF.

The CDR3: CASSHPNTEAFF. CDR3 coding DNA: TGTGCCAGCAGCCACCCGAACACTGAAGCTTTCTTT. V usage is TRBV3-1 and J usage is TRBJ1-1; D remains ambiguous. Trimming cost V 3 bases and J 1 base, with 3 bases left between them. CDR1 is LGHDT and CDR2 is YNNKEL in the germline V gene (reference sequence). The CDR3 is 12 amino acids.

This clonotype was counted at least ten times. This chain joins TRBV24-1 and TRBJ2-3; 8 bases map to TRBD1. The length of the CDR3 is 17 residues. V was pared by 4 bases and J by 3 bases, with 11 bases of the junction left unmatched. Germline-derived CDR1 and CDR2 are KGHDR and SFDVKD. CDR3 DNA sequence: TGTGCCACCAGTGACCCCAGGACAGGGAGTGGGACAGATACGCAGTATTTT. This encodes CATSDPRTGSGTDTQYF.

The CDR3 here is CSVSRGNTEAFF. The CDR3 nucleotides are TGCAGCGTTTCCAGGGGGAACACTGAAGCTTTCTTT. The V call is TRBV29-1, the J call TRBJ1-1; TRBD1 might be the D (6 bases). The CDR3 sequence is 12 residues long. CDR1 is SQVTM, CDR2 ANQGSEA, per germline. Trimming pared 5 bases from V and 1 base from J, leaving 8 bases between.

This chain joins TRBV7-2 and TRBJ2-3; TRBD2 aligns across 8 bases. J gave up 4 bases and V 5 bases, and 8 bases lay outside the gene matches. Germline-derived CDR1 and CDR2 are SGHTA and FQGNSA. This CDR3 comprises 15 residues. CDR3 amino acids: CASSTWTSLPDTQYF. The CDR3, as DNA: TGTGCCAGCAGCACGTGGACTAGCCTTCCAGATACGCAGTATTTT. Supplemented by reference TRBV7-2 and TRBJ2-3, the full variable domain reads GAGVSQSPSNKVTEKGKDVELRCDPISGHTALYWYRQSLGQGLEFLIYFQGNSAPDKSGLPSDRFSAERTGGSVSTLTIQRTQQEDSAVYLCASSTWTSLPDTQYFGPGTRLTVL.

This chain links TRBV18 with TRBJ1-2, with D perhaps matching TRBD1 (6 bases). Germline values: CDR1 KGHSH, CDR2 LQKENI. The CDR3 loop spans 18 amino acids. Trimming cost V 4 bases and J 4 bases, with 25 bases left between them. In DNA form, the CDR3 reads TGTGCCAGCTCACGATCCAGTAGTCTGACAGGCTCGGTCTATGGCTACACCTTC. The encoded protein is CASSRSSSLTGSVYGYTF. Complete variable domain (other parts from reference TRBV18 and TRBJ1-2): NAGVMQNPRHLVRRRGQEARLRCSPMKGHSHVYWYRQLPEEGLKFMVYLQKENIIDESGMPKERFSAEFPKEGPSILRIQQVVRGDSAAYFCASSRSSSLTGSVYGYTFGSGTRLTVV.

This clonotype was counted many times. V usage is TRBV5-6 and J usage is TRBJ1-6, with 7 bases that match TRBD1. Germline values: CDR1 SGHDT, CDR2 YYEEEE. The CDR3 runs 15 residues. V dropped 2 bases and J dropped 10; count of bases not matched to a gene: 9. CDR3 sequence: CASSFFQGERSPLHF. The CDR3 DNA follows: TGTGCCAGCAGCTTCTTCCAGGGGGAAAGATCACCCCTCCACTTT.

This clonotype was seen ten or more times. The J gene is TRBJ1-3, the V gene TRBV7-9; tentative D call: TRBD1 (5 bases). Germline CDR1 reads SEHNR; CDR2 reads FQNEAQ (reference sequence). The CDR3 is made up of 16 amino acids. With 4 bases removed from V and 0 bases from J, the gap between germline ends came to 13 bases. DNA of the CDR3: TGTGCCAGCAGCTCTAGTATGGGGGGCTCTGGAAACACCATATATTTT. It yields the protein CASSSSMGGSGNTIYF.

The chain has TRBV12-3 or TRBV12-4 and TRBJ1-1; TRBD1 matches 8 bases. After removal of 5 bases from V and 1 base from J, the junction contained 6 bases not matched to a gene. This CDR3 has 15 amino acids. As DNA, the CDR3 is TGTGCCAGCAGTAGAGATCAGGGGGCGAACACTGAAGCTTTCTTT. It encodes CASSRDQGANTEAFF.

The V call is TRBV9, the J call TRBJ2-5; D unclear. The germline gives CDR1 SGDLS, CDR2 YYNGEE. CDR3 length: 14 residues. Trimming left V 0 bases short and J 3 bases short, with 9 bases between. As DNA, the CDR3 is TGTGCCAGCAGCGTAGTCGGCGGAAAAGAGACCCAGTACTTC. Its protein product is CASSVVGGKETQYF.

This clonotype was found many times. The chain links TRBV2 to TRBJ1-2; D is unclear. With 6 bases removed from V and 4 bases from J, the gap between germline ends came to 9 bases. The CDR3 sequence is 12 residues long. Germline CDR1 is SNHLY and CDR2 is FYNNEI. CDR3 sequence reads: CASRASSYGYTF. CDR3 DNA: TGTGCCAGCAGGGCCTCCTCCTATGGCTACACCTTC. Combining the CDR3 with reference TRBV2 and TRBJ1-2 gives the whole variable domain EPEVTQTPSHQVTQMGQEVILRCVPISNHLYFYWYRQILGQKVEFLVSFYNNEISEKSEIFDDQFSVERPDGSNFTLKIRSTKLEDSAMYFCASRASSYGYTFGSGTRLTVV.

This clonotype was counted only a few times. The chain has TRBV2 and TRBJ1-5; the D gene is possibly TRBD1 (5 bases). Germline CDR1 is SNHLY and CDR2 is FYNNEI. This CDR3 has 14 residues. Trimming took 8 bases from V and 0 from J, leaving 11 bases between them. CDR3 DNA sequence: TGTGCCAGCGTCGACAGTAATAGCAATCAGCCCCAGCATTTT. This encodes CASVDSNSNQPQHF.